The rows below give T cell receptor beta chains drawn from one sample of a study of blood T cell repertoires in COVID-19. Only in-frame clones appear in the TCRdb table, and some are missing; sequencing was by immunoSEQ multiplex PCR. Altogether 210,000 or so clones are present, around 84% being singletons, with the ten largest covering over 15%. Sequences were obtained from peripheral blood. The source of these receptors is a woman at least 80 years old with active or convalescent COVID-19. Each CDR3 is given with its conserved first and last residue. Each record gives: D gene, J gene, CDR3 length, V gene, CDR3 protein. The D gene is left open where the match is weak.

D gene: TRBD1
J gene: TRBJ1-1
CDR3 length: 19
V gene: TRBV7-9
CDR3 protein: CASSRSGGPGTGLNTEAFF

D gene: NA
J gene: TRBJ2-5
CDR3 length: 12
V gene: TRBV2
CDR3 protein: CASSGPRETQYF

D gene: TRBD1
J gene: TRBJ1-5
CDR3 length: 14
V gene: TRBV28
CDR3 protein: CASSLGQGGQPQHF

D gene: NA
J gene: TRBJ2-7
CDR3 length: 16
V gene: TRBV7-8
CDR3 protein: CASSLGFGTQDYEQYF

D gene: NA
J gene: TRBJ1-2
CDR3 length: 14
V gene: TRBV6-5
CDR3 protein: CASRALGANYGYTF

D gene: TRBD2
J gene: TRBJ2-7
CDR3 length: 15
V gene: TRBV7-9
CDR3 protein: CASSLDGGGSYEQYF

D gene: NA
J gene: TRBJ1-2
CDR3 length: 12
V gene: TRBV11-2
CDR3 protein: CASSLAGYGYTF

D gene: NA
J gene: TRBJ1-4
CDR3 length: 17
V gene: TRBV19
CDR3 protein: CASSMDPTGPTNEKLFF

D gene: NA
J gene: TRBJ1-2
CDR3 length: 11
V gene: TRBV6-5
CDR3 protein: CASSSQGSYTF

D gene: TRBD1
J gene: TRBJ1-4
CDR3 length: 16
V gene: TRBV4-3
CDR3 protein: CASSQEGTARGEKLFF

D gene: TRBD2
J gene: TRBJ2-3
CDR3 length: 15
V gene: TRBV10-3
CDR3 protein: CAISGSSGGGDTQYF

D gene: TRBD1
J gene: TRBJ1-1
CDR3 length: 14
V gene: TRBV28
CDR3 protein: CASSLGQAIFEAFF

D gene: TRBD1
J gene: TRBJ2-7
CDR3 length: 11
V gene: TRBV4-3
CDR3 protein: CASGQGYEQYF

D gene: TRBD2
J gene: TRBJ2-5
CDR3 length: 18
V gene: TRBV25-1
CDR3 protein: CASSDPRIAGGLWETQYF

D gene: TRBD1
J gene: TRBJ2-7
CDR3 length: 16
V gene: TRBV5-1
CDR3 protein: CASSVGQGPPSYEQYF

D gene: TRBD2
J gene: TRBJ2-3
CDR3 length: 15
V gene: TRBV7-7
CDR3 protein: CASSPGLAGADTQYF

D gene: NA
J gene: TRBJ2-1
CDR3 length: 12
V gene: TRBV12-3/TRBV12-4
CDR3 protein: CASSLWQNEQFF

D gene: TRBD2
J gene: TRBJ2-5
CDR3 length: 18
V gene: TRBV2
CDR3 protein: CASSSPGLAGGWGETQYF

D gene: TRBD1
J gene: TRBJ1-6
CDR3 length: 18
V gene: TRBV18
CDR3 protein: CASSKISLSRDRGSPLHF

D gene: TRBD1
J gene: TRBJ2-7
CDR3 length: 13
V gene: TRBV6-6
CDR3 protein: CASSRTGSYEQYF

D gene: TRBD1
J gene: TRBJ2-7
CDR3 length: 15
V gene: TRBV5-1
CDR3 protein: CASSLNSGTGIQQYF

D gene: TRBD1
J gene: TRBJ2-3
CDR3 length: 14
V gene: TRBV5-1
CDR3 protein: CASSLRDSTDTQYF

D gene: TRBD1
J gene: TRBJ1-4
CDR3 length: 15
V gene: TRBV7-9
CDR3 protein: CASSLGTGGREKLFF

D gene: TRBD1
J gene: TRBJ1-2
CDR3 length: 13
V gene: TRBV18
CDR3 protein: CASSPGTGYGYTF

D gene: NA
J gene: TRBJ2-5
CDR3 length: 15
V gene: TRBV7-2
CDR3 protein: CASSLRSRGQETQYF

D gene: TRBD2
J gene: TRBJ2-7
CDR3 length: 18
V gene: TRBV6-2/TRBV6-3
CDR3 protein: CASSYPEHPAGLIYEQYF

D gene: NA
J gene: TRBJ1-1
CDR3 length: 13
V gene: TRBV18
CDR3 protein: CASSPDMNTEAFF

D gene: TRBD1
J gene: TRBJ1-6
CDR3 length: 14
V gene: TRBV5-1
CDR3 protein: CASSLQGYDSPLHF

D gene: TRBD1
J gene: TRBJ1-2
CDR3 length: 16
V gene: TRBV28
CDR3 protein: CASRPPGTGGNYGYTF

D gene: NA
J gene: TRBJ1-2
CDR3 length: 13
V gene: TRBV24-1
CDR3 protein: CATSDLGQGGYTF

D gene: TRBD2
J gene: TRBJ2-1
CDR3 length: 17
V gene: TRBV6-2/TRBV6-3
CDR3 protein: CASSPTVTSGGYNEQFF

D gene: TRBD2
J gene: TRBJ2-3
CDR3 length: 17
V gene: TRBV7-8
CDR3 protein: CASSLRDSGRSTDTQYF

D gene: NA
J gene: TRBJ2-7
CDR3 length: 16
V gene: TRBV5-1
CDR3 protein: CASSDPNLRRGYEQYF

D gene: NA
J gene: TRBJ1-1
CDR3 length: 16
V gene: TRBV5-1
CDR3 protein: CASSPGRDIMNTEAFF

D gene: NA
J gene: TRBJ1-1
CDR3 length: 13
V gene: TRBV7-9
CDR3 protein: CASSRQAPTVAFF

D gene: NA
J gene: TRBJ2-7
CDR3 length: 15
V gene: TRBV2
CDR3 protein: CASSDGAGISYEQYF

D gene: NA
J gene: TRBJ2-6
CDR3 length: 13
V gene: TRBV27
CDR3 protein: CAIGGSGANVLTF

D gene: TRBD1
J gene: TRBJ1-5
CDR3 length: 14
V gene: TRBV19
CDR3 protein: CASSEQGAHQPQHF

D gene: TRBD2
J gene: TRBJ2-5
CDR3 length: 12
V gene: TRBV15
CDR3 protein: CATSKLAGGPYF

D gene: NA
J gene: TRBJ2-1
CDR3 length: 14
V gene: TRBV4-3
CDR3 protein: CASSQDLLTDEQFF

D gene: NA
J gene: TRBJ1-1
CDR3 length: 15
V gene: TRBV4-1
CDR3 protein: CASSQAPQMNTEAFF

D gene: NA
J gene: TRBJ2-3
CDR3 length: 12
V gene: TRBV27
CDR3 protein: CASRSLADTQYF

D gene: NA
J gene: TRBJ1-5
CDR3 length: 15
V gene: TRBV15
CDR3 protein: CATSRDPRVTQPQHF

D gene: NA
J gene: TRBJ2-5
CDR3 length: 13
V gene: TRBV9
CDR3 protein: CASSRRHQETQYF

D gene: NA
J gene: TRBJ1-5
CDR3 length: 13
V gene: TRBV6-6
CDR3 protein: CASSPSIDQPQHF

D gene: TRBD1
J gene: TRBJ2-5
CDR3 length: 16
V gene: TRBV28
CDR3 protein: CASSPLGTAKQETQYF